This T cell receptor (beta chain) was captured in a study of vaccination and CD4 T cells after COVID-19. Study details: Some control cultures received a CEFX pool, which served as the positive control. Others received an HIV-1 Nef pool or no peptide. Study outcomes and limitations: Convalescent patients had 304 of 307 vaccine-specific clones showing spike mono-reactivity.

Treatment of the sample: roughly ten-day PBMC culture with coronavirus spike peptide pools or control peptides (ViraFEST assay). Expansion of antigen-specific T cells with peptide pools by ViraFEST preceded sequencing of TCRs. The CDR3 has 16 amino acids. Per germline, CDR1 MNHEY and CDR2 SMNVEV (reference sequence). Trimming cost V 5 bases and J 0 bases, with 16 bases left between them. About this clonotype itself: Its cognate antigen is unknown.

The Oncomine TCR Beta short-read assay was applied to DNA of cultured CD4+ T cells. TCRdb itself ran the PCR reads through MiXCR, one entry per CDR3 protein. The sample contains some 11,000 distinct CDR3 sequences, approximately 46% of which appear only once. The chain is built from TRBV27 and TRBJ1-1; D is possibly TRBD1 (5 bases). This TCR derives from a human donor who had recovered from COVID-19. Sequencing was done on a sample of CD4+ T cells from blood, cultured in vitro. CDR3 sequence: CASSAGGGTMNTEAFF. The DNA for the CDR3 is TGTGCCAGCAGTGCGGGGGGGGGGACGATGAACACTGAAGCTTTCTTT.